Each of the 27 T cell receptor beta chains below was sequenced from the same sample in a study of T cell repertoires in cytomegalovirus infection. TCRdb re-called the reads with MiXCR, one entry per CDR3 protein. The table records about 830,000 distinct CDR3 sequences, approximately 32% of them present only once. These receptors have no identified antigens. This sample comprised cultured CD8+ T cells from PBMCs, obtained from culture after CMV antigen stimulation. The source is a human donor in good health (CMV status not recorded). Some clones in this sample may be carry-over from other donors' samples.

The rearrangement links TRBV6-1 to TRBJ1-1, with TRBD1 matching over 9 bases. Germline values: CDR1 MNHNS, CDR2 SASEGT. Trimming took 1 base from V and 5 from J; bases not matched to a gene: 8. CDR3 size: 16 residues. The CDR3 nucleotides are TGTGCCAGCAGTGAAGGTACAGGGGGCCCATGGACTGAAGCTTTCTTT. This translates into CASSEGTGGPWTEAFF.

As for this clonotype: A much bigger clone sits one base away, suggesting this may be a read error. CDR3 sequence (DNA): TGTGCCAGCAGCCGATATGGCGCAGCTGCTCCCTACGAGCAGTACGTC. This sequence encodes CASSRYGAAAPYEQYV. The chain uses TRBV7-2 and TRBJ2-7; D uncertain. The CDR3 has 16 amino acids. The germline V gene encodes CDR1 SGHTA and CDR2 FQGNSA. V was pared by 5 bases and J by 2 bases, with 19 bases between.

In nucleotides, the CDR3 is TGTGCCAGCAGTTTGGAGACAGCTAGCAATCAGCCCCAGCATTTT. Protein product: CASSLETASNQPQHF. The chain uses TRBV6-2 or TRBV6-3 and TRBJ1-5; maybe TRBD1 (5 bases). Between the trimmed V and J ends, which lost 4 bases and 0 bases, there was a span of 10 bases. The CDR3 totals 15 residues. Germline V CDR1 and CDR2: MNHEY, SVGEGT.

On this clonotype itself: A read error may account for a junction end that differs from germline. V gene TRBV4-3 combines with J gene TRBJ2-5; D possibly corresponds to TRBD1 (5 bases). The CDR3 length is 17 residues. Germline V gene data show CDR1 as LGHNA and CDR2 as YSLEER. Here the CDR3 DNA reads TGCGACAGCAGCCAAGGTCTCAGAGACAGACTCCAAGAGACCCAGTACTTC. Translation gives CDSSQGLRDRLQETQYF.

This chain links TRBV7-6 with TRBJ2-1; tentatively, D is TRBD2 (7 bases). Trimming removed 6 bases from V and 5 bases from J, with 11 bases in between. The CDR3 is 13 residues long. Germline CDR1 reads SGHVS; CDR2 reads FNYEAQ. The CDR3 region has the DNA TGTGCCAGCAGGGGGGGGGCCGACAATGAGCAGTTCTTC. It encodes CASRGGADNEQFF.

This clonotype has ten or more counts. The chain uses TRBV7-8 and TRBJ2-7, with 7 positions matching TRBD1. Germline values: CDR1 SGHVS, CDR2 FQNEAQ. The CDR3 covers 15 residues. The ends lost 5 bases at V and 3 bases at J; junction bases unmatched: 10. CDR3 DNA: TGTGCCAGCAGCCCCCCCGACAGGGCCAGCTACGAGCAGTACTTC. Its protein is CASSPPDRASYEQYF.

The genes are TRBV19 and TRBJ2-7; D is uncertain. Germline assignment: CDR1 LNHDA and CDR2 SQIVND (reference sequence). The CDR3 sequence is 16 residues long. Trimming pared 5 bases from V and 5 bases from J, leaving 22 bases between. The CDR3 loop reads CASSDPRDAYLDEQYF. In DNA form, the CDR3 reads TGTGCCAGTAGTGACCCAAGAGACGCCTACTTGGACGAGCAGTACTTC.

This clonotype was counted a few times. This chain connects TRBV25-1 to TRBJ1-3, with D possibly matching TRBD1 (5 bases). From germline, CDR1 is MGHDK and CDR2 SYGVNS. CDR3 size: 16 residues. Trimming took 1 base from V and 0 from J, leaving 10 bases between them. The DNA for the CDR3 is TGTGCCAGCAGTGAATCCCAGGGAAGCTCTGGAAACACCATATATTTT. Its protein is CASSESQGSSGNTIYF. Using reference TRBV25-1 and TRBJ1-3 for the parts outside the CDR3, the full variable domain is EADIYQTPRYLVIGTGKKITLECSQTMGHDKMYWYQQDPGMELHLIHYSYGVNSTEKGDLSSESTVSRIRTEHFPLTLESARPSHTSQYLCASSESQGSSGNTIYFGEGSWLTVV.

There are a few counts of this clonotype. The V and J genes are TRBV10-3 and TRBJ1-1, with 11 bases matching TRBD1. The V segment lost 5 bases and the J segment 6 bases; nucleotides outside the gene matches: 17. Germline CDR1 is ENHRY and CDR2 is SYGVKD. This CDR3 is built from 18 residues. The CDR3 is CAISNLGTGGYLHAEAFF. DNA for the CDR3: TGTGCCATCAGTAACCTCGGGACAGGGGGTTACCTACACGCTGAAGCTTTCTTT.

The chain combines TRBV10-3 with TRBJ1-1; D might be TRBD1 (5 bases). The CDR3 has 15 residues. V was clipped by 2 bases and J by 0 bases, with 10 bases between them. CDR1 is ENHRY and CDR2 is SYGVKD in the germline V gene. The CDR3, as DNA: TGTGCCATCAGTGAGGAGATACAGGTGAACACTGAAGCTTTCTTT. Translated: CAISEEIQVNTEAFF.

This clonotype was counted between two and nine times. CDR3 in amino acids: CAIWTGKGYTF. The CDR3 coding sequence is TGTGCCATCTGGACAGGGAAGGGCTACACCTTC. The rearrangement uses TRBV24-1 and TRBJ1-2, with TRBD1 identical over 8 bases. This CDR3 has 11 residues. The trim removed 11 bases at V and 8 bases at J, leaving 6 bases unmatched. The V gene's germline CDR1 is KGHDR and CDR2 SFDVKD.

This clonotype has only a few counts. The chain has TRBV6-5 and TRBJ2-2, with D uncertain. Germline V gives CDR1 MNHEY, CDR2 SVGAGI. V was clipped by 0 bases and J by 4 bases, with 15 bases between them. CDR3 size: 17 residues. The CDR3 DNA reads TGTGCCAGCAGTTACTCGACCACTATGTTTGGCACCGGGGAGCTGTTTTTT. Translated, it gives CASSYSTTMFGTGELFF.

This clonotype has a count of ten or more. V gene TRBV7-6 combines with J gene TRBJ2-7; 8 bases are a match to TRBD1. With V trimmed by 1 base and J by 3 bases, 5 bases remained unmatched. CDR3 length equals 15 residues. Germline values: CDR1 SGHVS, CDR2 FNYEAQ. Written as DNA, the CDR3 is TGTGCCAGCAGCTTAGATCCAGGGGGCCACTACGAGCAGTACGTC. Translation gives CASSLDPGGHYEQYV.

V is TRBV7-6 and J is TRBJ1-5; D might be TRBD1 (5 bases). This CDR3 region has 12 residues. With 5 bases removed from V and 7 bases from J, the gap between germline ends came to 9 bases. The germline CDR1 and CDR2 sequences are SGHVS and FNYEAQ. CDR3 sequence: CASSEDSQPQHF. The CDR3 DNA follows: TGTGCCAGCAGCGAAGACAGCCAGCCCCAGCATTTT.

V is TRBV5-1 and J is TRBJ1-1; 7 bases agree with TRBD1. After removal of 6 bases from V and 5 bases from J, the junction contained 7 bases not matched to a gene. Germline assignment: CDR1 SGHRS and CDR2 YFSETQ. This CDR3 has 13 residues. CDR3 DNA sequence: TGCGCCAGCATCGCACAGGGGCGGACTGAAGCTTTCTTT. As protein: CASIAQGRTEAFF. Variable domain in full (rest from reference TRBV5-1 and TRBJ1-1): KAGVTQTPRYLIKTRGQQVTLSCSPISGHRSVSWYQQTPGQGLQFLFEYFSETQRNKGNFPGRFSGRQFSNSRSEMNVSTLELGDSALYLCASIAQGRTEAFFGQGTRLTVV.

In its sample, this clonotype was seen many times. One end of the junction varies from germline; a read error may be responsible. The chain uses TRBV7-8 and TRBJ2-3; D gene uncertain. The germline CDR1 and CDR2 sequences are SGHVS and FQNEAQ. This CDR3 has 15 amino acids. CDR3 nucleotides: TGTGCCAGCAGTTTAGACGGTCATCTCGCAGATACGCAGTATTTT. It encodes CASSLDGHLADTQYF.

This clonotype has at least ten counts. This chain uses TRBV27 with TRBJ2-1; no clear D. This CDR3 region has 13 residues. The V gene lost 5 bases and the J gene lost 5 bases, with 10 bases spanning the gap. Per the germline V gene, CDR1 is MNHEY and CDR2 is SMNVEV (reference sequence). DNA of the CDR3: TGTGCCAGCAGTCTGGCGGTCCACAATGAGCAGTTCTTC. Residues: CASSLAVHNEQFF.

This clonotype was recorded many times. CDR3 amino acids: CASSGPVDGTQYF. The CDR3 DNA reads TGTGCCAGCAGCGGGCCCGTAGATGGGACCCAGTACTTC. The rearrangement uses TRBV7-8 and TRBJ2-5; D gene uncertain. V dropped 5 bases and J dropped 7 bases, with 14 bases sitting between them. Germline values: CDR1 SGHVS, CDR2 FQNEAQ. The CDR3 length is 13 residues.

This chain joins TRBV12-5 and TRBJ1-5; D possibly corresponds to TRBD1 (5 bases). The CDR3 is 13 residues long. Germline CDR1 is LGHNT and CDR2 is FRNRAP. Trimming pared 7 bases from V and 4 bases from J, leaving 11 bases between. The CDR3 nucleotides are TGTGCTAGTGCCTTGGGGGGAAATCAGCCCCAGCATTTT. Its protein product is CASALGGNQPQHF.

Concerning this clonotype itself: A much larger clone sits a single nucleotide away, making a read error possible. The chain has TRBV5-4 and TRBJ1-6; D not resolved. Trimming took 2 bases from V and 9 from J, leaving 6 bases between them. The germline V gene has CDR1 SGHNT and CDR2 YYREEE (reference sequence). There are 12 residues in the CDR3. CDR3 amino acids: CASSFGSSPLHF. As DNA, the CDR3 is TGTGCCAGCAGCTTCGGGAGTTCACCCCTCCACTTT.

V and J are TRBV2 and TRBJ2-7, with 8 bases aligning to TRBD1. V lost 6 bases, J lost 2 bases, and 6 bases stayed unmatched. CDR3 length: 14 residues. Germline V gives CDR1 SNHLY, CDR2 FYNNEI. The DNA of the CDR3 is TGTGCCAGCAGGGCGGTGGGACAGGCCTACGAGCAGTACTTC. Translated: CASRAVGQAYEQYF.

Comments on this clonotype: The missing conserved phenylalanine or tryptophan at the end of this CDR3 makes a read error likely. V usage is TRBV2 and J usage is TRBJ1-2; 7 bases are shared with TRBD1. J lost 3 bases, V lost 11 bases, and 3 bases had no gene match. The CDR3 is 11 amino acids. Germline V CDR1 and CDR2: SNHLY, FYNNEI. DNA for the CDR3: TGTGCCTTAACAGGGGACTATGGCTACACCCTC. Its translation: CALTGDYGYTL.

This chain uses TRBV6-1 with TRBJ2-5; 11 bases are a match to TRBD2. Germline V gives CDR1 MNHNS, CDR2 SASEGT. J gave up 0 bases and V 3 bases, and 9 bases lay outside the gene matches. CDR3 length equals 18 residues. The CDR3, as DNA: TGTGCCAGCAGTGACCTACTTAGCGGGGGGGAGTACCAAGAGACCCAGTACTTC. It yields the protein CASSDLLSGGEYQETQYF.

This CDR3 reads CASSFVSTNYGYTF. The CDR3 DNA reads TGTGCCAGCAGTTTTGTGTCGACTAACTATGGCTACACCTTC. This chain joins TRBV28 and TRBJ1-2; D is unclear. Germline V gene data show CDR1 as MDHEN and CDR2 as SYDVKM. Trimming took 3 bases from V and 0 from J, leaving 8 bases between them. The CDR3 consists of 14 residues.

This clonotype occurred many times. V is TRBV7-6 and J is TRBJ1-2; TRBD1 might be the D (5 bases). V dropped 4 bases and J dropped 10 bases, with 13 bases sitting between them. The V gene's germline CDR1 is SGHVS and CDR2 FNYEAQ. The CDR3 has 12 amino acids. CDR3: CASSSRDGLYTF. The DNA of the CDR3 is TGTGCCAGCAGCTCCCGGGACGGACTCTACACCTTC.

This clonotype was counted at least ten times. DNA for the CDR3: TGTGCCAGTACCACTGGACTCAGGACTGAAGCTTTCTTT. Its protein product is CASTTGLRTEAFF. V gene TRBV19 combines with J gene TRBJ1-1; D remains unclear. The CDR3 loop spans 13 amino acids. Germline CDR1 is LNHDA and CDR2 is SQIVND (reference sequence). The V end lost 7 bases, the J end lost 5 bases, and 14 bases lay between the germline ends.

This clonotype was observed once. This rearrangement joins TRBV28 to TRBJ2-1; D is unresolved. Between the trimmed V and J ends, which lost 1 base and 0 bases, there was a span of 13 bases. The germline CDR1 and CDR2 sequences are MDHEN and SYDVKM. The CDR3 is 17 amino acids. The CDR3 reads CASSLSRIPSSYNEQFF. In DNA, the CDR3 is TGTGCCAGCAGTTTATCCCGAATCCCCAGCTCCTACAATGAGCAGTTCTTC.